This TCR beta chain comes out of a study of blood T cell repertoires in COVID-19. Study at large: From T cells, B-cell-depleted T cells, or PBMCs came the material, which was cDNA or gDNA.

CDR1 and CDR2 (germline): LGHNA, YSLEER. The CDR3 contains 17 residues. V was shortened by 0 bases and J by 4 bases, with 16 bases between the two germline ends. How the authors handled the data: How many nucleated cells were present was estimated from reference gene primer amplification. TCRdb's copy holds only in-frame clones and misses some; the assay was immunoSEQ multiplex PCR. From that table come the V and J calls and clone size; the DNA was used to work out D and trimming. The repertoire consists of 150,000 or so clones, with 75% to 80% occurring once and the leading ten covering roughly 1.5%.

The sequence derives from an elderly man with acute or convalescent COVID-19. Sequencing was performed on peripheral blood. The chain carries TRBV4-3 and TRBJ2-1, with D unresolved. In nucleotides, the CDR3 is TGCGCCAGCAGCCAAGATGGCGCGGAGACCGAATACAATGAGCAGTTCTTC. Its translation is CASSQDGAETEYNEQFF.